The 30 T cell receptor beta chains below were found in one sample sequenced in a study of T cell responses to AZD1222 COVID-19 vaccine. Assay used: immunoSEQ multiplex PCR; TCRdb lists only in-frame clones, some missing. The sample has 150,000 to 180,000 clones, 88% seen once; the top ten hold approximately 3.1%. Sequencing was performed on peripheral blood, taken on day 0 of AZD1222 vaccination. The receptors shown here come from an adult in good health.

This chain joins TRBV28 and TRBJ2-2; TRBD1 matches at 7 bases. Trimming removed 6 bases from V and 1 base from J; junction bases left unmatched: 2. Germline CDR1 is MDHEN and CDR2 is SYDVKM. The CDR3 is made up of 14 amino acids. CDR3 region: CASRRTGNTGELFF. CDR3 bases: TGTGCCAGCAGACGGACAGGGAACACCGGGGAGCTGTTTTTT.

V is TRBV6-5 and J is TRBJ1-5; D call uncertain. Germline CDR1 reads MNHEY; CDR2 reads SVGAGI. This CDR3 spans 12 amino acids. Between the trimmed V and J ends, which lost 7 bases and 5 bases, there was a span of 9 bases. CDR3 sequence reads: CASKRTDQPQHF. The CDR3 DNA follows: TGTGCCAGCAAACGGACGGATCAGCCCCAGCATTTT.

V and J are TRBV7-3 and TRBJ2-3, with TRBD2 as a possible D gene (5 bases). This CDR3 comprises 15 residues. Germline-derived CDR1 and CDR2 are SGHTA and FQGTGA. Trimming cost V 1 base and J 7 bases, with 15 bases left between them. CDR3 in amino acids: CASSLNSGYMYTQYF. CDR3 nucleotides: TGTGCCAGCAGCTTAAACTCGGGGTATATGTATACGCAGTATTTT.

The CDR3 loop is CASSTGTGEKYTF. Written as DNA, the CDR3 is TGTGCCAGCAGTACCGGGACAGGGGAAAAGTACACCTTC. This chain joins TRBV6-2 or TRBV6-3 and TRBJ1-2; 10 nucleotides line up with TRBD1. V trimming: 5 bases; J trimming: 11 bases; junction bases outside the gene matches: 8. The CDR3 has 13 amino acids. The V gene's germline CDR1 is MNHEY and CDR2 SVGEGT.

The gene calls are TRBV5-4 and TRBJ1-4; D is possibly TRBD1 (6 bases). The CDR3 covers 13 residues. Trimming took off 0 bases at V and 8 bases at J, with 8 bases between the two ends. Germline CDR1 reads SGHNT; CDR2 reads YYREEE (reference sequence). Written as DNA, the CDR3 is TGTGCCAGCAGCTTGGGTGACAGGGAAAAACTGTTTTTT. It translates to CASSLGDREKLFF.

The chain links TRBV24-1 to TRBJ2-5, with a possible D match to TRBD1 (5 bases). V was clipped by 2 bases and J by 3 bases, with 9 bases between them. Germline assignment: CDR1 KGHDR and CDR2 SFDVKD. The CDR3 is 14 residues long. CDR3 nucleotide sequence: TGTGCCACCAGTGATTGGCAGGGAAAAGAGACCCAGTACTTC. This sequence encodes CATSDWQGKETQYF.

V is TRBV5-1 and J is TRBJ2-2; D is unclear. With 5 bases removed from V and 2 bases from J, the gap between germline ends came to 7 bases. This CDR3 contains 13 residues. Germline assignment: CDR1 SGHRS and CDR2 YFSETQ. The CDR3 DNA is TGCGCCAGCAGATTGAGAAACACCGGGGAGCTGTTTTTT. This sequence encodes CASRLRNTGELFF.

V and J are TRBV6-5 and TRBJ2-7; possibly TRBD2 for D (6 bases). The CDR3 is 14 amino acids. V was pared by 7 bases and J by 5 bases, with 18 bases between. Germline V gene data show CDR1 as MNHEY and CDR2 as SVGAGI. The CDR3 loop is CASKTSGEVHEQYF. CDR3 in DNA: TGTGCCAGCAAGACATCGGGAGAGGTCCACGAGCAGTACTTC.

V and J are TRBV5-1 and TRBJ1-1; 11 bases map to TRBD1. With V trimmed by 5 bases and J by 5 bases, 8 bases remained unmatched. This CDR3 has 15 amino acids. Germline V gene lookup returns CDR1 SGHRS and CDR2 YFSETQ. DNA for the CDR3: TGCGCCAGCAGTCCCGGGACAGGGGGTAGGACTGAAGCTTTCTTT. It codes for CASSPGTGGRTEAFF.

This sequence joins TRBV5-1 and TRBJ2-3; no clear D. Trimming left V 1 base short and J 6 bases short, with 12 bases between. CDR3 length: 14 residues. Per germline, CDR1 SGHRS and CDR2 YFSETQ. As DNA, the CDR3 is TGCGCCAGCAGCTTGATCCAGCTACCCGATACGCAGTATTTT. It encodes CASSLIQLPDTQYF.

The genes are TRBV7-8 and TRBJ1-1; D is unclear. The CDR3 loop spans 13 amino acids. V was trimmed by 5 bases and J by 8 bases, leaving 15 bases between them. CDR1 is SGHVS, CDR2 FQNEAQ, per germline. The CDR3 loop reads CASSPGRVMEAFF. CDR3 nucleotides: TGTGCCAGCAGCCCAGGACGAGTTATGGAAGCTTTCTTT.

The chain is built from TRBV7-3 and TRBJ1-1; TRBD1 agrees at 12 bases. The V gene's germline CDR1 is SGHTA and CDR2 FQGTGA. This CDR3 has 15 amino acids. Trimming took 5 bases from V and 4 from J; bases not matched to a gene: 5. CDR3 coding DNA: TGTGCCAGCAGCCCAGGGACAGGGGGCTTCACTGAAGCTTTCTTT. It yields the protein CASSPGTGGFTEAFF.

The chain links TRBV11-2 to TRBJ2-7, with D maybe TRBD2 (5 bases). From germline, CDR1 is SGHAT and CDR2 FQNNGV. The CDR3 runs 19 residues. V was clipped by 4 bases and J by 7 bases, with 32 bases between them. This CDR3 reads CASSSLPLIRTRSPWEQYF. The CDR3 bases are TGTGCCAGCAGCTCACTGCCCTTAATCAGGACTCGCTCGCCATGGGAGCAGTACTTC. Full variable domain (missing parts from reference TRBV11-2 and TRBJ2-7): EAGVAQSPRYKIIEKRQSVAFWCNPISGHATLYWYQQILGQGPKLLIQFQNNGVVDDSQLPKDRFSAERLKGVDSTLKIQPAKLEDSAVYLCASSSLPLIRTRSPWEQYFGPGTRLTVT.

The CDR3 loop is CASSREFASEQYF. CDR3 bases: TGTGCCAGCTCACGGGAGTTCGCTTCCGAGCAGTACTTC. V usage is TRBV18 and J usage is TRBJ2-7; perhaps TRBD2 as D (5 bases). V dropped 4 bases and J dropped 6 bases, with 13 bases sitting between them. This CDR3 has 13 amino acids. In germline, CDR1 is KGHSH, CDR2 LQKENI.

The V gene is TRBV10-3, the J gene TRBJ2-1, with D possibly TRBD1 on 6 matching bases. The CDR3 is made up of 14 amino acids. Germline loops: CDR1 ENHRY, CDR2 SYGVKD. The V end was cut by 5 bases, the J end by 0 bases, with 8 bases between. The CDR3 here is CAISRDISYNEQFF. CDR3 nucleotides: TGTGCCATCAGTCGGGACATCTCCTACAATGAGCAGTTCTTC.

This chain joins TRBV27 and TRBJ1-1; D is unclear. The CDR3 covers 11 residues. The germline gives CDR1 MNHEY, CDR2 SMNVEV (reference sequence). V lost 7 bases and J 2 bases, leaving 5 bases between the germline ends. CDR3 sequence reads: CASKANTEAFF. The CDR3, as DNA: TGTGCCAGCAAAGCAAACACTGAAGCTTTCTTT.

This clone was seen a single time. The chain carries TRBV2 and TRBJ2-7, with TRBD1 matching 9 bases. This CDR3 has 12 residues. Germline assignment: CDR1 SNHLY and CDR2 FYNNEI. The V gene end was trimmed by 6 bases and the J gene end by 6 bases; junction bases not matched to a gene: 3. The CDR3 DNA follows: TGTGCCAGCAGGCGGACAGGGGCCGAGCAGTACTTC. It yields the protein CASRRTGAEQYF.

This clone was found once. CDR3 region: CASSSTGTGDQPQHF. The CDR3 nucleotides read TGCGCCAGCAGCTCAACCGGGACAGGGGATCAGCCCCAGCATTTT. V usage is TRBV5-1 and J usage is TRBJ1-5; 10 nucleotides agree with TRBD1. V lost 3 bases and J lost 5; bases outside the gene matches: 5. Germline-derived CDR1 and CDR2 are SGHRS and YFSETQ. This CDR3 contains 15 residues.

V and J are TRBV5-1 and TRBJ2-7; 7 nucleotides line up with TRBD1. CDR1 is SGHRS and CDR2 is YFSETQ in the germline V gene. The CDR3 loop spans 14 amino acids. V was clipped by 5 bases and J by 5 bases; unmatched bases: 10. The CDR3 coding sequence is TGCGCCAGCAGACCCGGACAGGCCTTCGACGAGCAGTACTTC. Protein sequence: CASRPGQAFDEQYF.

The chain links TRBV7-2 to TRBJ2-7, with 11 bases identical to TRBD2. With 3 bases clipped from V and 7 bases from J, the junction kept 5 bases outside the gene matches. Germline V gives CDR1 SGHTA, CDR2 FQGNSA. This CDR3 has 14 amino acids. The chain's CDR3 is CASSFSGGGREQYF. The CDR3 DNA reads TGTGCCAGCAGCTTTAGCGGGGGGGGCAGGGAGCAGTACTTC.

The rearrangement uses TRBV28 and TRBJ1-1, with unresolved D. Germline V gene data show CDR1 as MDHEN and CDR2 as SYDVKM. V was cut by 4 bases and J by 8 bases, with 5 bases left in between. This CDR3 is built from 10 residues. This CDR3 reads CASSSREAFF. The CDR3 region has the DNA TGTGCCAGCAGTTCGAGGGAAGCTTTCTTT.

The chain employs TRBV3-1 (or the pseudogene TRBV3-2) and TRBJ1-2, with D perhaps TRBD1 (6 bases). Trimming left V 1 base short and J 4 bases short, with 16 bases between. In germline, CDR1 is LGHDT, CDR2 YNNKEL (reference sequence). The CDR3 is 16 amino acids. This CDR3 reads CASSQGGGQRIYGYTF. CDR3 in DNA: TGTGCCAGCAGCCAAGGAGGGGGGCAGAGGATCTATGGCTACACCTTC.

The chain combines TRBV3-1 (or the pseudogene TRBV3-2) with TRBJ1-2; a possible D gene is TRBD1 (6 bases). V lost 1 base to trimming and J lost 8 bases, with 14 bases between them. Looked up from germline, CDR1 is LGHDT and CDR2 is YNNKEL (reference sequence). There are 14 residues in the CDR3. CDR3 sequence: CASSQAWGRGGYTF. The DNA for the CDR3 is TGTGCCAGCAGCCAAGCCTGGGGGCGCGGGGGCTACACCTTC.

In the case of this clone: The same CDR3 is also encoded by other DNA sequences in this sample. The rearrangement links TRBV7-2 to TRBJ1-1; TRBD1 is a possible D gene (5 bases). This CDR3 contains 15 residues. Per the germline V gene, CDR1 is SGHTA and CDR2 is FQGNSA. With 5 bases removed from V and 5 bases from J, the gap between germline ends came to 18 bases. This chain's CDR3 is CASSLEAQGGTEAFF. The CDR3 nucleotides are TGTGCCAGCAGCCTTGAGGCGCAGGGAGGAACTGAAGCTTTCTTT.

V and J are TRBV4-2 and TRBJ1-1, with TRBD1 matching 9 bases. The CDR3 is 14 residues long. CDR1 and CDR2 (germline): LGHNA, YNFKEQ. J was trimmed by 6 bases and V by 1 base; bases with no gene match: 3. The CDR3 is CASSQAGTGPEAFF. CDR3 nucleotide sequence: TGTGCCAGCAGCCAAGCGGGGACAGGGCCTGAAGCTTTCTTT.

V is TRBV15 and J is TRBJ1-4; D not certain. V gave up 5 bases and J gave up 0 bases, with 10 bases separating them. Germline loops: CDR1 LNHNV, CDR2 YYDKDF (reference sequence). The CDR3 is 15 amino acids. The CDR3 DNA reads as TGTGCCACCAGCCCCCGCCAGGCAACTAATGAAAAACTGTTTTTT. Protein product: CATSPRQATNEKLFF.

The CDR3 DNA reads as TGTGCCAGCAAACTAGGGGTAAGGGTAGACACTGAAGCTTTCTTT. It yields the protein CASKLGVRVDTEAFF. The V and J genes are TRBV6-5 and TRBJ1-1, with D possibly matching TRBD1 (5 bases). Trimming removed 7 bases at V and 3 bases at J, with 18 bases between. CDR1 MNHEY and CDR2 SVGAGI come from the germline V gene. The CDR3 runs 15 residues.

CDR3 loop: CATSGSDEKLFF. The CDR3 DNA follows: TGTGCCACCAGTGGCAGTGATGAAAAACTGTTTTTT. The chain employs TRBV24-1 and TRBJ1-4; the D is unclear. In germline, CDR1 is KGHDR, CDR2 SFDVKD. This CDR3 region has 12 residues. V lost 5 bases and J 6 bases, leaving 6 bases between the germline ends.

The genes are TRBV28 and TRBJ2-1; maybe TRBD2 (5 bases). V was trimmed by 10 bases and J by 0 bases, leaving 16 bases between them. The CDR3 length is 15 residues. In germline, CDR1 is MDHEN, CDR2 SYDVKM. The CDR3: CATRARSGSYNEQFF. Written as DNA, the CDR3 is TGTGCCACGAGAGCACGGAGCGGCTCCTACAATGAGCAGTTCTTC.

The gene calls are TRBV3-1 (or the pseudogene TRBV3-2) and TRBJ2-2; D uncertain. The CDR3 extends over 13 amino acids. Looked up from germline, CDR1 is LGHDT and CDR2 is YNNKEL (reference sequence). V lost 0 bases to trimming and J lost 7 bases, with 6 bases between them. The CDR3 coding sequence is TGTGCCAGCAGCCAAGAAGCCGGCGGGGAGCTGTTTTTT. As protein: CASSQEAGGELFF.